This TCR beta chain was recovered during a study of graft-versus-host responses after intestinal transplantation. The wider study: Each transplant was multivisceral, liver-intestinal, or isolated intestinal. All of the recipients had induction that used anti-thymocyte globulin, then tacrolimus and steroids for 2 to 3 years.

Germline V gives CDR1 SGHVS, CDR2 FQNEAQ. The germline V and J ends were trimmed by 2 bases and 3 bases, with 8 bases remaining between them. The CDR3 is 13 residues long. Points from the study as a whole: Subjects displaying graft-donor T cell macrochimerism possessed elevated graft-versus-host to host-versus-graft clonal ratios inside allografts.

Assay: immunoSEQ multiplex PCR; the TCRdb copy retains only in-frame clones and omits some. The repertoire holds approximately 97,000 clones, with 85% to 95% as singletons. In this sample, this clone turned up once. Its specificity is not known. V is TRBV7-8 and J is TRBJ2-7; D gene unclear. The clonotype originates from a human donor who was the organ donor for an intestinal transplant. This material consisted of unstimulated CD8+ T cells sorted from spleen or lymph node cells, taken before transplant. CDR3 sequence (DNA): TGTGCCAGCAGCTTAAGCTTCAACTACGAGCAGTACTTC. This sequence encodes CASSLSFNYEQYF.